The 31 T cell receptor beta chains below all came from one sample that was sequenced in a study of beta chain features in type 1 diabetes. Expressed TCRB transcripts were sequenced because the entire RNA isolate underwent reverse transcription. Libraries were prepared by immunoSEQ multiplex PCR; TCRdb keeps only in-frame clonotypes and omits some of them. The sample holds around 430,000 clones, over 25% seen once. Sequencing was performed on naive CD4+ T cells from blood. These receptors all come from a young man in good health.

The gene calls are TRBV7-2 and TRBJ2-3; D is perhaps TRBD2 (5 bases). This CDR3 has 13 residues. Germline CDR1 SGHTA, CDR2 FQGNSA. The V gene lost 6 bases and the J gene lost 5 bases, with 12 bases spanning the gap. The CDR3 DNA is TGTGCCAGCAGAACGGGAATGCAAGATACGCAGTATTTT. Its translation: CASRTGMQDTQYF.

This clone turned up a few times. This chain connects TRBV4-2 to TRBJ2-6; unclear D gene. Trimming shortened V by 3 bases and J by 2 bases, and 11 bases separated the two germline ends. CDR3 size: 16 residues. From germline, CDR1 is LGHNA and CDR2 YNFKEQ. The CDR3 sequence: CASSHGTPAGANVLTF. DNA for the CDR3: TGTGCCAGCAGCCATGGAACTCCCGCTGGGGCCAACGTCCTGACTTTC.

The rearrangement links TRBV29-1 to TRBJ1-5; D is ambiguous. Trimming stripped 4 bases from V and 5 bases from J, with 12 bases between. The CDR3 sequence is 13 residues long. Per germline, CDR1 SQVTM and CDR2 ANQGSEA. This CDR3 reads CSVAGSVDQPQHF. The CDR3 DNA reads as TGCAGCGTTGCGGGATCGGTCGATCAGCCCCAGCATTTT.

The chain uses TRBV9 and TRBJ2-3, with TRBD2 matching 11 bases. CDR3 length equals 16 residues. Trimming cost V 0 bases and J 6 bases; bases outside gene matches: 6. The germline V gene encodes CDR1 SGDLS and CDR2 YYNGEE. The CDR3 is CASSVGGSGRADTQYF. The CDR3 DNA reads as TGTGCCAGCAGCGTAGGGGGTAGCGGGAGGGCCGATACGCAGTATTTT.

This clone turned up a few times. This chain links TRBV7-3 with TRBJ1-1; no definite D call. This CDR3 region has 13 residues. Germline values: CDR1 SGHTA, CDR2 FQGTGA. Trimming left V 6 bases short and J 0 bases short, with 8 bases between. The CDR3 region has the DNA TGTGCCAGCAGTGTTGGTATGAACACTGAAGCTTTCTTT. Translated: CASSVGMNTEAFF. The entire variable domain, with the rest obtained from reference TRBV7-3 and TRBJ1-1, is as follows: GAGVSQTPSNKVTEKGKYVELRCDPISGHTALYWYRQSLGQGPEFLIYFQGTGAADDSGLPNDRFFAVRPEGSVSTLKIQRTERGDSAVYLCASSVGMNTEAFFGQGTRLTVV.

This chain uses TRBV10-3 with TRBJ2-1, with TRBD2 identical over 8 bases. The germline V gene encodes CDR1 ENHRY and CDR2 SYGVKD. CDR3 length: 14 amino acids. V lost 6 bases, J lost 9 bases, and 10 bases stayed unmatched. CDR3 sequence reads: CAISSREEGVEQFF. Here the CDR3 DNA reads TGTGCCATCAGCTCGCGGGAGGAAGGGGTTGAGCAGTTCTTC.

J is TRBJ1-2 and V is TRBV30; D not certain. The CDR3 is made up of 13 amino acids. V lost 3 bases and J lost 4, with 12 bases in between. Germline values: CDR1 GTSNPN, CDR2 SVGIG (reference sequence). CDR3 nucleotides: TGTGCCTGGAGGAAGGACTCTTTCTATGGCTACACCTTC. Its protein is CAWRKDSFYGYTF.

CDR3 nucleotides: TGTGCCAGCAGCCCGGGACTAGCGTCGGATGAGCAGTTCTTC. It yields the protein CASSPGLASDEQFF. The V call is TRBV7-9, the J call TRBJ2-1; TRBD2 matches 10 bases. The CDR3 totals 14 residues. J was trimmed by 8 bases and V by 5 bases; bases with no gene match: 6. Germline CDR1 and CDR2: SEHNR and FQNEAQ (reference sequence).

The genes are TRBV28 and TRBJ2-1; D perhaps matches TRBD2 (5 bases). The germline V gene encodes CDR1 MDHEN and CDR2 SYDVKM. The length of the CDR3 is 14 residues. The V gene lost 1 base and the J gene lost 4 bases, with 8 bases spanning the gap. CDR3 residues: CASSLLRAYNEQFF. The CDR3 DNA reads as TGTGCCAGCAGTTTATTGCGGGCGTACAATGAGCAGTTCTTC. The full variable domain, with the rest looked up from reference TRBV28 and TRBJ2-1, is DVKVTQSSRYLVKRTGEKVFLECVQDMDHENMFWYRQDPGLGLRLIYFSYDVKMKEKGDIPEGYSVSREKKERFSLILESASTNQTSMYLCASSLLRAYNEQFFGPGTRLTVL.

The chain combines TRBV14 with TRBJ2-1; 10 bases fit TRBD1. The CDR3 has 12 residues. CDR1 and CDR2 (germline): SGHDN, FVKESK. The V gene end was trimmed by 4 bases and the J gene end by 15 bases; junction bases not matched to a gene: 6. CDR3 region: CASSPLDRGLFF. The CDR3 bases are TGTGCCAGCAGCCCGTTAGACAGGGGGCTGTTCTTC.

This clone was detected a few times. This chain joins TRBV30 and TRBJ2-5; D uncertain. Gene TRBJ2-7 matches the end of the DNA better, so the J call may be wrong. The CDR3 has 12 amino acids. The germline gives CDR1 GTSNPN, CDR2 SVGIG (reference sequence). In DNA form, the CDR3 reads TGTGCCTGGAGTACAGACAACTACGAGCAGTACTTC. Protein product: CAWSTDNYEQYF.

A word on this clone: At the DNA level, this CDR3 is encoded by other sequences in the same sample as well. The V gene is TRBV7-9, the J gene TRBJ2-1, with a possible D match to TRBD1 (6 bases). The V gene's germline CDR1 is SEHNR and CDR2 FQNEAQ (reference sequence). V was shortened by 2 bases and J by 3 bases, with 8 bases between the two germline ends. The CDR3 covers 14 residues. CDR3 DNA: TGTGCCAGCAGCTTAACACAGGGCTACAATGAGCAGTTCTTC. Protein: CASSLTQGYNEQFF.

This chain connects TRBV18 to TRBJ2-3; D remains ambiguous. Between the trimmed V and J ends, which lost 6 bases and 4 bases, there was a span of 14 bases. From germline, CDR1 is KGHSH and CDR2 LQKENI. The CDR3 loop spans 14 amino acids. CDR3 sequence: CASSQGQAPDTQYF. CDR3 bases: TGTGCCAGCTCCCAAGGGCAGGCCCCAGATACGCAGTATTTT.

This chain uses TRBV29-1 with TRBJ1-2; no clear D. Germline V lookup: CDR1 SQVTM, CDR2 ANQGSEA. This CDR3 region has 11 residues. V was clipped by 7 bases and J by 6 bases, with 12 bases between them. CDR3: CSAPRGDGYTF. The DNA of the CDR3 is TGCAGCGCCCCTAGAGGTGATGGCTACACCTTC. The full variable domain, completed using reference TRBV29-1 and TRBJ1-2, is SAVISQKPSRDICQRGTSLTIQCQVDSQVTMMFWYRQQPGQSLTLIATANQGSEATYESGFVIDKFPISRPNLTFSTLTVSNMSPEDSSIYLCSAPRGDGYTFGSGTRLTVV.

Of note for this clone: This CDR3 is also generated by other DNA sequences in the sample. J is TRBJ2-1 and V is TRBV18; maybe TRBD1 (6 bases). Looked up from germline, CDR1 is KGHSH and CDR2 is LQKENI. The CDR3 length is 11 residues. Between the trimmed V and J ends, which lost 2 bases and 10 bases, there was a span of 6 bases. Here the CDR3 reads CASSPTGEQFF. CDR3 in DNA: TGTGCCAGCTCACCAACAGGGGAGCAGTTCTTC.

The genes are TRBV7-9 and TRBJ2-7; a possible D gene is TRBD2 (5 bases). The V end was cut by 4 bases, the J end by 0 bases, with 13 bases between. Germline lookup yields CDR1 SEHNR and CDR2 FQNEAQ (reference sequence). CDR3 length: 15 residues. The CDR3 DNA follows: TGTGCCAGCAGCTCGCTAGCATTTGGCTCCTACGAGCAGTACTTC. Protein sequence: CASSSLAFGSYEQYF.

This clone was detected a few times. The CDR3, as DNA: TGTGCCAGCAGCTTATTAGCGGGAGGCCCATACGAGCAGTACTTC. Protein product: CASSLLAGGPYEQYF. The chain recombines TRBV7-9 with TRBJ2-7; 10 nucleotides align to TRBD2. The ends lost 2 bases at V and 4 bases at J; junction bases unmatched: 5. Germline values: CDR1 SEHNR, CDR2 FQNEAQ (reference sequence). This CDR3 has 15 residues. Variable domain in full (rest from reference TRBV7-9 and TRBJ2-7): DTGVSQNPRHKITKRGQNVTFRCDPISEHNRLYWYRQTLGQGPEFLTYFQNEAQLEKSRLLSDRFSAERPKGSFSTLEIQRTEQGDSAMYLCASSLLAGGPYEQYFGPGTRLTVT.

Concerning this clone: The sample has other DNA sequences that encode this CDR3 too. This chain links TRBV5-1 with TRBJ2-1, with 8 bases aligning to TRBD2. CDR3 length: 15 amino acids. Germline trimming cut 4 bases from V and 2 bases from J; bases unmatched to any gene: 5. Germline CDR1 SGHRS, CDR2 YFSETQ. CDR3 nucleotides: TGCGCCAGCAGCGCAACTAGCGGAACCTACAATGAGCAGTTCTTC. Amino acid sequence: CASSATSGTYNEQFF. Full variable domain (rest looked up from reference TRBV5-1 and TRBJ2-1): KAGVTQTPRYLIKTRGQQVTLSCSPISGHRSVSWYQQTPGQGLQFLFEYFSETQRNKGNFPGRFSGRQFSNSRSEMNVSTLELGDSALYLCASSATSGTYNEQFFGPGTRLTVL.

The chain employs TRBV5-6 and TRBJ1-2, with D possibly being TRBD1 (6 bases). Germline-derived CDR1 and CDR2 are SGHDT and YYEEEE. V gave up 2 bases and J gave up 8 bases, with 10 bases separating them. The CDR3 is 12 amino acids. In nucleotides, the CDR3 is TGTGCCAGCAGCTTCAGGGACAACGGCTACACCTTC. It translates to CASSFRDNGYTF.

This clone has more than one count but fewer than ten. This chain connects TRBV30 to TRBJ1-3, with TRBD1 identical over 11 bases. CDR1 is GTSNPN and CDR2 is SVGIG in the germline V gene (reference sequence). The V gene end was trimmed by 2 bases and the J gene end by 3 bases; junction bases not matched to a gene: 6. The CDR3 runs 16 residues. The CDR3 spells CAWSPRTGGSGNTIYF. In nucleotides, the CDR3 is TGTGCCTGGAGTCCGAGGACAGGGGGCAGTGGAAACACCATATATTTT. Full variable domain (remainder filled in from reference TRBV30 and TRBJ1-3): SQTIHQWPATLVQPVGSPLSLECTVEGTSNPNLYWYRQAAGRGLQLLFYSVGIGQISSEVPQNLSASRPQDRQFILSSKKLLLSDSGFYLCAWSPRTGGSGNTIYFGEGSWLTVV.

This clone was observed a handful of times. The chain employs TRBV19 and TRBJ2-3; weak D call: TRBD2 (6 bases). This CDR3 spans 14 amino acids. Germline V gene lookup returns CDR1 LNHDA and CDR2 SQIVND (reference sequence). Trimming cost V 6 bases and J 0 bases, with 10 bases left between them. The DNA for the CDR3 is TGTGCCAGTAGAGGCAGCGGGAGCACAGATACGCAGTATTTT. Protein sequence: CASRGSGSTDTQYF.

This clone was seen more than once but under ten times. Other nucleotide sequences in the sample specify the same CDR3. CDR3: CSVGGSNQPQHF. The CDR3 region has the DNA TGCAGCGTTGGGGGTTCAAATCAGCCCCAGCATTTT. The chain recombines TRBV29-1 with TRBJ1-5; D unresolved. Trimming shortened V by 4 bases and J by 4 bases, and 8 bases separated the two germline ends. CDR1 and CDR2 (germline): SQVTM, ANQGSEA. The CDR3 is 12 amino acids.

The chain joins TRBV5-1 to TRBJ2-1; no reliable D call. The V gene lost 1 base and the J gene lost 1 base, with 12 bases spanning the gap. The CDR3 loop spans 16 amino acids. Germline CDR1 is SGHRS and CDR2 is YFSETQ. In DNA, the CDR3 is TGCGCCAGCAGCTTGCGCCAAGGGAAATCCTACAATGAGCAGTTCTTC. It translates to CASSLRQGKSYNEQFF.

Concerning this clone itself: Other DNA variants within this sample encode the same CDR3. The V gene is TRBV18, the J gene TRBJ2-1, with D unresolved. The CDR3 runs 13 residues. V was pared by 3 bases and J by 0 bases, with 3 bases between. Looked up from germline, CDR1 is KGHSH and CDR2 is LQKENI. The CDR3, as DNA: TGTGCCAGCTCACCCAGCTCCTACAATGAGCAGTTCTTC. Its translation is CASSPSSYNEQFF.

The V and J genes are TRBV29-1 and TRBJ2-3, with TRBD2 matching 7 bases. V trimming: 4 bases; J trimming: 1 base; junction bases outside the gene matches: 8. The CDR3 length is 15 residues. Germline CDR1 reads SQVTM; CDR2 reads ANQGSEA. This CDR3 is CSVVGFAGGTDTQYF. Written as DNA, the CDR3 is TGCAGCGTTGTGGGTTTTGCGGGAGGCACAGATACGCAGTATTTT.

This clone was observed a few times. The chain is built from TRBV29-1 and TRBJ2-7; TRBD2 aligns across 10 bases. The CDR3 extends over 17 amino acids. CDR1 is SQVTM, CDR2 ANQGSEA, per germline. V trimming: 7 bases; J trimming: 0 bases; junction bases outside the gene matches: 15. As DNA, the CDR3 is TGCAGCGCCTACTCCGGGACTAGCGTTAAGAGCTCCTACGAGCAGTACTTC. It specifies CSAYSGTSVKSSYEQYF.

V usage is TRBV30 and J usage is TRBJ1-3, with TRBD1 as a possible D gene (5 bases). The ends were cut back, 3 bases at V and 4 bases at J, with 10 bases in the middle. Germline CDR1 is GTSNPN and CDR2 is SVGIG (reference sequence). The CDR3 covers 13 residues. For the CDR3, the DNA is TGTGCCTGGAGCGCCGGGACGGGAAACACCATATATTTT. It codes for CAWSAGTGNTIYF.

The V call is TRBV18, the J call TRBJ2-7, with TRBD1 identical over 9 bases. This CDR3 contains 15 residues. Per the germline V gene, CDR1 is KGHSH and CDR2 is LQKENI. Trimming at V came to 2 bases and at J to 5 bases, leaving 7 bases not matched to a gene. The CDR3 DNA sequence: TGTGCCAGCTCACCATTTGTGACAGGGGGGAACGAGCAGTACTTC. It codes for CASSPFVTGGNEQYF.

V usage is TRBV19 and J usage is TRBJ2-7; 7 nucleotides align to TRBD1. CDR3 size: 15 residues. From germline, CDR1 is LNHDA and CDR2 SQIVND (reference sequence). With V trimmed by 4 bases and J by 1 base, 7 bases remained unmatched. CDR3: CASSTRQGASYEQYF. The CDR3 nucleotides are TGTGCCAGTAGTACTCGACAGGGTGCGTCCTACGAGCAGTACTTC.

This clone has just a few counts. The chain carries TRBV6-5 and TRBJ1-2; 8 bases are a match to TRBD1. V lost 5 bases and J lost 4; bases outside the gene matches: 0. Looked up from germline, CDR1 is MNHEY and CDR2 is SVGAGI. The CDR3 has 12 residues. CDR3 sequence: CASSGQGYGYTF. The CDR3 region has the DNA TGTGCCAGCAGTGGACAGGGCTATGGCTACACCTTC.

V is TRBV9 and J is TRBJ2-7; D is possibly TRBD1 (6 bases). The CDR3 runs to 15 residues. The V gene's germline CDR1 is SGDLS and CDR2 YYNGEE. The V end lost 2 bases, the J end lost 6 bases, and 18 bases lay between the germline ends. The chain's CDR3 is CASSVTGLNSGEQYF. DNA for the CDR3: TGTGCCAGCAGCGTTACAGGGCTGAACTCGGGCGAGCAGTACTTC.